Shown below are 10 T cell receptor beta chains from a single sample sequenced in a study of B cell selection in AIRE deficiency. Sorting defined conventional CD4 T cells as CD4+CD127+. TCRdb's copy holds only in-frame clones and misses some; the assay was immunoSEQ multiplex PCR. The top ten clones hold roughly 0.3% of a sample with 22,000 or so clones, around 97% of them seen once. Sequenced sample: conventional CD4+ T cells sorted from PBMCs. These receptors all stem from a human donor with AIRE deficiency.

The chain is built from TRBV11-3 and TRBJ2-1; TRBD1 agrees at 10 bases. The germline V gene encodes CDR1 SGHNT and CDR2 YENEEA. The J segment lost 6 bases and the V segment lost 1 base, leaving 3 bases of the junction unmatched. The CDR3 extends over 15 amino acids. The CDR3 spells CASSLVRTGGNEQFF. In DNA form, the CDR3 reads TGTGCCAGCAGCTTAGTTCGGACAGGGGGCAATGAGCAGTTCTTC.

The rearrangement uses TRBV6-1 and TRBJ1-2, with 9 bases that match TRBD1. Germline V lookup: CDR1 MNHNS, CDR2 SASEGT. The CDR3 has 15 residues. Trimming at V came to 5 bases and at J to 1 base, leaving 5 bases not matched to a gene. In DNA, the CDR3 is TGTGCCAGCAGTTTACAGGGGGCGGGTAACTATGGCTACACCTTC. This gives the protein CASSLQGAGNYGYTF.

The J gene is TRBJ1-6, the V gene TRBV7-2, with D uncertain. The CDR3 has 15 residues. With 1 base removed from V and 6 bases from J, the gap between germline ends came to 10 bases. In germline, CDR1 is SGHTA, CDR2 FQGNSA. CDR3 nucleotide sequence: TGTGCCAGCAGCTTAGGCTTGGCGGGTAATTCACCCCTCCACTTT. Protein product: CASSLGLAGNSPLHF.

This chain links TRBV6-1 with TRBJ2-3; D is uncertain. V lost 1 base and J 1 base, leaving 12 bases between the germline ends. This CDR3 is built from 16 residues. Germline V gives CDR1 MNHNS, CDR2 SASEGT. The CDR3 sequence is CASSEGLASGTDTQYF. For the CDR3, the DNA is TGTGCCAGCAGTGAAGGACTGGCATCGGGCACAGATACGCAGTATTTT.

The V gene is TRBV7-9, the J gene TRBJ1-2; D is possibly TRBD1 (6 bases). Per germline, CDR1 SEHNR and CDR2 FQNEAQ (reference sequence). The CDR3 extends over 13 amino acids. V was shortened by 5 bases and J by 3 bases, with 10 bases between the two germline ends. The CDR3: CASSLTGHYGYTF. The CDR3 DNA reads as TGTGCCAGCAGCCTCACAGGGCACTATGGCTACACCTTC. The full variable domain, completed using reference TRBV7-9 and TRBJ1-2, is DTGVSQNPRHKITKRGQNVTFRCDPISEHNRLYWYRQTLGQGPEFLTYFQNEAQLEKSRLLSDRFSAERPKGSFSTLEIQRTEQGDSAMYLCASSLTGHYGYTFGSGTRLTVV.

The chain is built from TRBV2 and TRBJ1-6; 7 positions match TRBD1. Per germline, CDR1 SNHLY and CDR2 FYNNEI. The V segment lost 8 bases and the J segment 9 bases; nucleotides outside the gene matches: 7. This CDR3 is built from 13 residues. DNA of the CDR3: TGTGCCAGCTCGGACAGGTTGAGTTCACCCCTCCACTTT. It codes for CASSDRLSSPLHF.

The CDR3 coding sequence is TGCGCCAGCAGCCGCACCACAGGGTCAGATACGCAGTATTTT. Protein: CASSRTTGSDTQYF. The V and J genes are TRBV5-1 and TRBJ2-3; D possibly corresponds to TRBD1 (6 bases). Germline V gene sequence: CDR1 SGHRS, CDR2 YFSETQ. V was pared by 4 bases and J by 4 bases, with 13 bases between. The CDR3 is 14 amino acids.

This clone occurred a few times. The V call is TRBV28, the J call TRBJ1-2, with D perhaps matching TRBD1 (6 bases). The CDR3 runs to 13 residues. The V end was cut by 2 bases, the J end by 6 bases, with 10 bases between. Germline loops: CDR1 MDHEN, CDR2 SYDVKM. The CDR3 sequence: CASSLNRVNGYTF. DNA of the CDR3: TGTGCCAGCAGTTTAAACAGGGTTAATGGCTACACCTTC.

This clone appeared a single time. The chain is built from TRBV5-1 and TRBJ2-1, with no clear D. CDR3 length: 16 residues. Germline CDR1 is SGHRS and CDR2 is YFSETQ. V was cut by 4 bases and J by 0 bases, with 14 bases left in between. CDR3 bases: TGCGCCAGCAGCGTCCCTCCTTTAGGCTCCTACAATGAGCAGTTCTTC. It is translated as CASSVPPLGSYNEQFF.

This CDR3 reads CASSDFRDGYGYTF. In DNA form, the CDR3 reads TGTGCCAGCAGTGATTTCAGGGACGGCTATGGCTACACCTTC. V usage is TRBV6-1 and J usage is TRBJ1-2, with D maybe TRBD1 (5 bases). Trimming removed 3 bases from V and 4 bases from J, with 12 bases in between. The V gene's germline CDR1 is MNHNS and CDR2 SASEGT. The CDR3 loop spans 14 amino acids.